This T cell receptor (beta chain) comes out of a study of human T cells and chemical hapten exposure. Study background: Yields of TCR per sample differed, chiefly owing to small differences in pooled library volume. Study-level results: Versus controls, significantly more large CDR3 similarity clusters arose from expanded TCRs.

Points on this clonotype: Its antigen remains unidentified.

TCRdb passed the RACE reads through MiXCR, listing each CDR3 protein once. The table lists roughly 380,000 distinct CDR3 sequences, approximately 5% of them singletons. This CDR3 region has 16 residues. Trimming removed 5 bases from V and 3 bases from J, with 17 bases in between. Germline lookup yields CDR1 MNHEY and CDR2 SMNVEV (reference sequence). Sample time point: pre-sensitization, week 0. Indicated treatment: therapeutic diphenylcyclopropenone sensitization with weekly scalp DPC. Researchers extracted total RNA from unfractionated whole blood. The gene calls are TRBV27 and TRBJ2-1; no clear D gene. This TCR came from a woman aged 50 to 60 with alopecia areata. Some clones in this sample may be carry-over from other donors' samples. Sample: whole blood, taken in connection with sensitization to the hapten diphenylcyclopropenone (DPC). This CDR3 is CASSRSRPSGYNEQFF. CDR3 bases: TGTGCCAGCAGTCGCTCGCGGCCCTCCGGCTACAATGAGCAGTTCTTC.